Detailed here is one T cell receptor (beta chain). These data are taken from a study of CD8 T cells in Susac syndrome. Study in general: There were 5 or 6 sequenced Susac syndrome patients with active disease and about 8 in remission.

Random hexamers primed reverse transcription of about 0.45 to 1 ug RNA. It was immunoSEQ multiplex PCR that amplified TCR beta CDR3 across 54 Vbeta and 13 Jbeta. TCRdb re-called the immunoSEQ multiplex PCR reads through MiXCR, storing one row per CDR3 protein. The sample shows more than 85,000 distinct CDR3 sequences, 85% to 95% of them seen only once. Trimming stripped 5 bases from V and 0 bases from J, with 8 bases between. Germline V gene sequence: CDR1 ENHRY, CDR2 SYGVKD. The CDR3 runs to 13 residues. The chain joins TRBV10-3 to TRBJ2-7; tentatively, D is TRBD2 (5 bases). The source is a human donor with Susac syndrome. Input material: CD4+ T cells from PBMCs. In DNA, the CDR3 is TGTGCCATCAGTTCGGGGTCCTCCTACGAGCAGTACTTC. Translated, it gives CAISSGSSYEQYF.